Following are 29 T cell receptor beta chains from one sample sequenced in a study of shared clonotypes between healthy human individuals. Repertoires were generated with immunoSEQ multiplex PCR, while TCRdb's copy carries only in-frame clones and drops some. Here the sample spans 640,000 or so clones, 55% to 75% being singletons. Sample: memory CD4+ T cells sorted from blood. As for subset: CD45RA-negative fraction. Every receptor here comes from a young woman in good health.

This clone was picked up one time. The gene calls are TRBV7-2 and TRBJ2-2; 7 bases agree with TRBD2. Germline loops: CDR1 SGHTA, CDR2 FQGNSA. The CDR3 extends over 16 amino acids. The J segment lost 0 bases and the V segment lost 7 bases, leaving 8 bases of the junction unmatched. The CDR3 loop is CASTKGRVSNTGELFF. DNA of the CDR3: TGTGCCAGCACCAAAGGGAGGGTTTCGAACACCGGGGAGCTGTTTTTT.

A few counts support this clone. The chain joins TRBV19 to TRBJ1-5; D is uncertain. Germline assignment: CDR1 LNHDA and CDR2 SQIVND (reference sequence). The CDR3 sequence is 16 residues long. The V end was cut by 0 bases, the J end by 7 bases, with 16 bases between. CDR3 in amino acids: CASSIDKYRPGQPQHF. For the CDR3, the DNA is TGTGCCAGTAGTATAGATAAATATCGGCCGGGGCAGCCCCAGCATTTT.

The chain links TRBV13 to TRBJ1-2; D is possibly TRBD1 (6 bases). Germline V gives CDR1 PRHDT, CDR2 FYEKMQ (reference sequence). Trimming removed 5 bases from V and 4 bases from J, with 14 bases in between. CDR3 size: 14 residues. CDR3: CASSPGHPRYGYTF. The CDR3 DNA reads TGTGCCAGCAGCCCGGGACACCCTCGCTATGGCTACACCTTC.

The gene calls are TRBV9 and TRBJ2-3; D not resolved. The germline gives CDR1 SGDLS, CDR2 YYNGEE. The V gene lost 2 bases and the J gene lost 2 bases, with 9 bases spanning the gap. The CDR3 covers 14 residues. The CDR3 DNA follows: TGTGCCAGCAGCGTGGGCTCCCACACAGATACGCAGTATTTT. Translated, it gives CASSVGSHTDTQYF.

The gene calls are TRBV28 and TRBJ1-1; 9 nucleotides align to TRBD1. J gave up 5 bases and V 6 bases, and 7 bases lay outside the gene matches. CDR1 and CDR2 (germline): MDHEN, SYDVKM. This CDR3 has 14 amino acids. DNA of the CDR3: TGTGCCAGCAGCCTTACAGGGGGCTCAACTGAAGCTTTCTTT. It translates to CASSLTGGSTEAFF.

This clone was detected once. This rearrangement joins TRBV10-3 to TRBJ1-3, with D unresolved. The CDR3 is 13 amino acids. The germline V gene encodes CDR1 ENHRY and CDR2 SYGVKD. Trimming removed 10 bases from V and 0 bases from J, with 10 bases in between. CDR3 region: CATLQISGNTIYF. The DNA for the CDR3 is TGTGCCACCCTACAGATCTCTGGAAACACCATATATTTT.

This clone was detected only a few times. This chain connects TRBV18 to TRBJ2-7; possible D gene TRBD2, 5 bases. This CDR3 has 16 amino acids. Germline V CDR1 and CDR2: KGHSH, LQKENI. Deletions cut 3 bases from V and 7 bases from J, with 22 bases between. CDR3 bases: TGTGCCAGCTCACCGAGATCGGGCAGGTCGAGAGGGGAGCAGTACTTC. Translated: CASSPRSGRSRGEQYF.

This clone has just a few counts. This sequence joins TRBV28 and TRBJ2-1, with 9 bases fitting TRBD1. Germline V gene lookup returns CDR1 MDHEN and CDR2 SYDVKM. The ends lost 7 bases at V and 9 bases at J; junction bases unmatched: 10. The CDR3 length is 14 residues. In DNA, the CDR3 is TGTGCCAGCATCGGCGGGACAGGGCCAGGTGAGCAGTTCTTC. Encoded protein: CASIGGTGPGEQFF.

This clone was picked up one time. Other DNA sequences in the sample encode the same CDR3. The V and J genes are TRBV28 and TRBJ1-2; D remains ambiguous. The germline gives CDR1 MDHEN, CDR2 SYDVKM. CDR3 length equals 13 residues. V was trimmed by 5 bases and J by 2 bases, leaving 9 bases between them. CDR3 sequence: CASSPGSNYGYTF. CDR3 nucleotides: TGTGCCAGCAGTCCGGGATCGAACTATGGCTACACCTTC.

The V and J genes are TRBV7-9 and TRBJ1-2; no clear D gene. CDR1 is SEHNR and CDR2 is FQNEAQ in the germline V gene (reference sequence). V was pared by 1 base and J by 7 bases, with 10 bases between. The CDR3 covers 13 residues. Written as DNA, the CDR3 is TGTGCCAGCAGCTTAGAACTGGCGTTTGGCTACACCTTC. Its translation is CASSLELAFGYTF.

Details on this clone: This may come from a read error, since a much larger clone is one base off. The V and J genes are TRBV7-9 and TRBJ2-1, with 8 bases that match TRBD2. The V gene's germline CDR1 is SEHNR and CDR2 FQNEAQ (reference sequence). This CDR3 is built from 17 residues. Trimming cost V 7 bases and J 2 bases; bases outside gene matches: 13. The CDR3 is CASTYFGLAETYNEQFF. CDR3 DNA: TGTGCCAGCACCTATTTCGGACTAGCTGAAACCTACAATGAGCAGTTCTTC.

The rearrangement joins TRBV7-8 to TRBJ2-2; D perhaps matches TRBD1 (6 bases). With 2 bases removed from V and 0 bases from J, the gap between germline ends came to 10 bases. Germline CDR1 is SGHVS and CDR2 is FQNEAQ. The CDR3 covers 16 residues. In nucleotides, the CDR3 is TGTGCCAGCAGCTTAAGGGACAACCCGAACACCGGGGAGCTGTTTTTT. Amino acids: CASSLRDNPNTGELFF.

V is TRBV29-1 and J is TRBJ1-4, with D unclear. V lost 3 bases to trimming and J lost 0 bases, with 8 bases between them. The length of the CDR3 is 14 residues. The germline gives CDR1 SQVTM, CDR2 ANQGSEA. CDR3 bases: TGCAGCGTTGATGGTGGGGCAACTAATGAAAAACTGTTTTTT. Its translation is CSVDGGATNEKLFF.

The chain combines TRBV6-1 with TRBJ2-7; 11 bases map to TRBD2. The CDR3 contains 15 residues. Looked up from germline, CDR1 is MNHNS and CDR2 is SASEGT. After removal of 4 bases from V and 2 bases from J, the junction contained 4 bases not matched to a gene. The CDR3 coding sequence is TGTGCCAGCAGTGTGGGACTAGCGGCCACCTACGAGCAGTACTTC. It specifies CASSVGLAATYEQYF.

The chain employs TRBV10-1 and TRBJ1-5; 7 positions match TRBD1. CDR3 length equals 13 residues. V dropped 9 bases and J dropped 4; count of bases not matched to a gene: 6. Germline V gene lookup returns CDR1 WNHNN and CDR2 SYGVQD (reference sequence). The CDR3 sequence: CARHRDRNQPQHF. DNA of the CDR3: TGCGCCAGGCACCGGGACAGAAATCAGCCCCAGCATTTT.

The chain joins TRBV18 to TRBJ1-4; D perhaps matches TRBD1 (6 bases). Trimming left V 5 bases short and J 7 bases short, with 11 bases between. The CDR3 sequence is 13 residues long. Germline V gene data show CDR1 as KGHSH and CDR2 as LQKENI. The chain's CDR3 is CASSTTGFEKLFF. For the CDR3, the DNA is TGTGCCAGCTCAACCACAGGGTTTGAAAAACTGTTTTTT. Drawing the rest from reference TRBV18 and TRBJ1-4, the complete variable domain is NAGVMQNPRHLVRRRGQEARLRCSPMKGHSHVYWYRQLPEEGLKFMVYLQKENIIDESGMPKERFSAEFPKEGPSILRIQQVVRGDSAAYFCASSTTGFEKLFFGSGTQLSVL.

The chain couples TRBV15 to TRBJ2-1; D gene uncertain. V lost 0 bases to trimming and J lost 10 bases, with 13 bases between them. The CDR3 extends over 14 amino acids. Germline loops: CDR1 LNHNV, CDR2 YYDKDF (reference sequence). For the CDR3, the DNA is TGTGCCACCAGCAGAGATCGGTGGACCGGCGAGCAGTTCTTC. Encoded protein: CATSRDRWTGEQFF.

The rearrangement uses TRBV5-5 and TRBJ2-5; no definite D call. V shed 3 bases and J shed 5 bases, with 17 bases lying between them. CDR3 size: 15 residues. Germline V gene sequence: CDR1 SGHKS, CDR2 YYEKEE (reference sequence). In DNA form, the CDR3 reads TGTGCCAGCAGCTGGGGAAGTAGATTGGGGGAGACCCAGTACTTC. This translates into CASSWGSRLGETQYF.

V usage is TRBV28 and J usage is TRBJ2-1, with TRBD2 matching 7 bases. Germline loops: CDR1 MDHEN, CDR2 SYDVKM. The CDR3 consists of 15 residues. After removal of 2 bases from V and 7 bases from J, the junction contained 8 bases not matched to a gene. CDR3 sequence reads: CASSLRGGGKNEQFF. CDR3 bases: TGTGCCAGCAGTTTACGTGGGGGGGGAAAAAATGAGCAGTTCTTC.

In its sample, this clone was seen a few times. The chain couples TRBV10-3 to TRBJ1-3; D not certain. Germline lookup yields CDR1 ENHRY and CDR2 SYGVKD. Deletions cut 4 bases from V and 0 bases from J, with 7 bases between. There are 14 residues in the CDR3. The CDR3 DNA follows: TGTGCCATCAGTGCCCCCATCTCTGGAAACACCATATATTTT. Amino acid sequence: CAISAPISGNTIYF.

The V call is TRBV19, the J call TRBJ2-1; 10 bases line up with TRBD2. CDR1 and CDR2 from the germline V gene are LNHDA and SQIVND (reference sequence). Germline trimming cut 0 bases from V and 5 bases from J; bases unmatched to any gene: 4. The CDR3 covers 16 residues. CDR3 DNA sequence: TGTGCCAGTAGTATAGATAGCGGGAGGATAAACAATGAGCAGTTCTTC. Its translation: CASSIDSGRINNEQFF.

CDR3 nucleotide sequence: TGTGCCAGCAGCTCGCCGGGACTGGACCCCTTCTTC. This gives the protein CASSSPGLDPFF. The rearrangement uses TRBV5-4 and TRBJ2-1, with TRBD2 as a possible D gene (6 bases). V was clipped by 3 bases and J by 16 bases, with 17 bases between them. CDR1 is SGHNT, CDR2 YYREEE, per germline (reference sequence). The CDR3 covers 12 residues.

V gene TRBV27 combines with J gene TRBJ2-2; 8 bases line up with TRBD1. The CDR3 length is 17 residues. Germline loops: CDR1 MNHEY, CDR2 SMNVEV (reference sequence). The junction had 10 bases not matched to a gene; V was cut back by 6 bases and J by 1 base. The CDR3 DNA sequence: TGTGCCAGCAGCCGTCAAACAGGGGGGCAGAACACCGGGGAGCTGTTTTTT. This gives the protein CASSRQTGGQNTGELFF.

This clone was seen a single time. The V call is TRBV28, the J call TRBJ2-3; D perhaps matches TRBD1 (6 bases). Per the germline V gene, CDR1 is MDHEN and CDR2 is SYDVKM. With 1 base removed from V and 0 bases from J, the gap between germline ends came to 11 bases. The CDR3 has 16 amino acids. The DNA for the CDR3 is TGTGCCAGCAGTTTATTGGACAGACGGAGCACAGATACGCAGTATTTT. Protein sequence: CASSLLDRRSTDTQYF. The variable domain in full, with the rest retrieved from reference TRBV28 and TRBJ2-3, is DVKVTQSSRYLVKRTGEKVFLECVQDMDHENMFWYRQDPGLGLRLIYFSYDVKMKEKGDIPEGYSVSREKKERFSLILESASTNQTSMYLCASSLLDRRSTDTQYFGPGTRLTVL.

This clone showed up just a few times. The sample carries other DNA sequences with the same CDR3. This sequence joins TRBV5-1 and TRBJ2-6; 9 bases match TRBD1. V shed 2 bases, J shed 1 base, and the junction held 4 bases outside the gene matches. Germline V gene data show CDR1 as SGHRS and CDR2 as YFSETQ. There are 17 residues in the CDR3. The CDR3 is CASSFPGTGSGANVLTF. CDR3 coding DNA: TGCGCCAGCAGCTTTCCCGGGACAGGGTCTGGGGCCAACGTCCTGACTTTC.

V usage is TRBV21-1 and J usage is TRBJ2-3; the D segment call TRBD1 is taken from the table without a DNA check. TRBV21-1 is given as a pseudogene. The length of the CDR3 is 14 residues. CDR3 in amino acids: CASSKVRRTAAQYF. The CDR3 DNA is TGTGCCAGCAGCAAAGTGAGGAGGACAGCCGCGCAGTATTTT.

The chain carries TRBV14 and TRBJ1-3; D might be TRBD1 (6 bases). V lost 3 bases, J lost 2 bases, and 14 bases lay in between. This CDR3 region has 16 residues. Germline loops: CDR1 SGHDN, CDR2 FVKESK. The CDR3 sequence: CASSQLTGLAGNTIYF. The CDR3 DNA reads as TGTGCCAGCAGCCAGTTGACAGGACTCGCTGGAAACACCATATATTTT.

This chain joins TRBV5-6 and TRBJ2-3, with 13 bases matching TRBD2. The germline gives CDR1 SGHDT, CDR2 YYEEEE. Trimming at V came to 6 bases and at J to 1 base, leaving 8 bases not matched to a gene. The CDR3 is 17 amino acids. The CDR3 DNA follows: TGTGCCAGCACCATCGGACTAGCGGGAGCTGGCACAGATACGCAGTATTTT. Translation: CASTIGLAGAGTDTQYF.

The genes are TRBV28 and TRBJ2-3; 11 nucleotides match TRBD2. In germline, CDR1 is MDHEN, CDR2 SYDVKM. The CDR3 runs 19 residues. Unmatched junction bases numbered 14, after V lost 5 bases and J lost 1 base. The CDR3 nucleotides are TGTGCCAGCAGTACCCTTAGCGGGAGGGCCGGTTTCGGCACAGATACGCAGTATTTT. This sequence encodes CASSTLSGRAGFGTDTQYF. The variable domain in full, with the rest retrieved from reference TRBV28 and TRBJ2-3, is DVKVTQSSRYLVKRTGEKVFLECVQDMDHENMFWYRQDPGLGLRLIYFSYDVKMKEKGDIPEGYSVSREKKERFSLILESASTNQTSMYLCASSTLSGRAGFGTDTQYFGPGTRLTVL.